Here is one T cell receptor (beta chain) with its context. Its antigen is undetermined. The data belong to a study of lymphopenia after photon versus proton radiotherapy. V was clipped by 6 bases and J by 0 bases, with 6 bases between them. This CDR3 spans 12 amino acids. Germline V gene lookup returns CDR1 SGHNT and CDR2 YYREEE (reference sequence). General study points: After lymphocyte nadir, photon-treated repertoires showed oligoclonal expansion, especially CD8+ Temra. Proton therapy kept repertoires fairly stable, unlike photons, which gained effector/memory cells.

The table came from immunoSEQ multiplex PCR; TCRdb's copy has only in-frame clones and leaves some out. Among about 18,000 clones listed, more than 90% were seen once. This sequence was found in a woman aged 40 to 55 with cholangiocarcinoma. The material was peripheral blood, obtained from a patient treated with photon-based radiotherapy. The rearrangement uses TRBV5-4 and TRBJ1-1; D ambiguous. The CDR3 bases are TGTGCCAGCACAGGAGTGAACACTGAAGCTTTCTTT. It yields the protein CASTGVNTEAFF.